The entry below gives a single TCR beta chain sequence along with its context. Its antigen remains unidentified. The record has no base qualities; no much larger clone is one base away. The data are from a study of regulatory T cells in long-lasting Graves disease (dated by TCRdb to 2020 to 2022). Background for the entire study: Newly diagnosed Graves' disease patients had taken antithyroid drugs for less than 3 months. Patients with persistent Graves' disease were compared with patients with newly diagnosed Graves' disease using TCR sequencing and RNA sequencing of peripheral blood. The study took place in China and was registered as a clinical trial. A total of roughly 35 samples were covered by TCR sequencing, comprising roughly 13 persistent and around 20 newly diagnosed Graves' disease patients.

Broader findings and caveats from the paper: Persistent patients shared more public clonotypes among themselves (approximately 2,500) than newly diagnosed patients did (approximately 900). TRBV28, TRBJ1-2 and TRBJ2-5 were preferentially used in persistent disease, while TRBV20-1 and TRBJ2-1 were favored in newly diagnosed disease. Compared with newly diagnosed patients, patients with persistent Graves' disease had lower TCR Shannon entropy and fewer highly expanded clones, which suggests clonal expansion. Only the TCR beta chain was sequenced and analyzed. The small sample size was acknowledged by the authors as a limitation that may reduce accuracy. Because the primary lesion, thyroid tissue, could not be accessed, the study looked at peripheral blood alone.

Taken with the paper, the label for time point translates to: newly diagnosed GD, antithyroid drugs for less than 3 months. For both TCR sequencing and RNA sequencing, RNA was extracted from PBMCs using TRIzol. The diagnosis of Graves' disease followed American Thyroid Association guidelines. Recruitment of patients was carried out at an endocrinology department in Xi'an, China. Each patient gave about 10 milliliters of peripheral blood, collected in an EDTA anticoagulant tube. Ficoll Paque Plus density gradient separation was used to isolate PBMCs, and no additional T cell sorting was done. An Agilent 2100 Bioanalyzer and agarose gel were used to check RNA quality, while a NanoDrop 2000 measured RNA concentration. The method was multiplex PCR. These reads were obtained on an Illumina HiSeq 4000. iRepertoire HTBI primers and Arm-PCR amplification of CDR3 regions were used to construct TCR beta libraries. PCR products were gel purified before sequencing. Per the original workflow: Across samples, 60 to 70 TRBV and 12 to 15 TRBJ segments were identified and used for gene usage analysis of CDR3 amino acid clonotypes. COPE and FqMerger were used to merge filtered high-quality paired reads into contigs. BLAST was used to align contigs to the IMGT TRBV, TRBD and TRBJ reference genes, and CDR3 was defined following IMGT. Any clonotype with a frequency above 0.1% was counted as a highly expanded clone. Shannon entropy served as the measure of repertoire diversity, while the Gini coefficient captured V-J evenness. Clonotypes shared by more than one individual were considered public. TCRdb itself trimmed the public reads at Q25 with fastp, ran MiXCR and retained productive beta chains. CDR3 protein sequences are deduplicated, and each keeps its most common genes and DNA. The V and J calls follow TCRdb's processing rather than the paper's. The sample table holds fewer than 550,000 distinct CDR3 sequences, of which 15% to 20% were seen once. The top ten constitute roughly 25% of the sample.

For CDR1 and CDR2, the germline V gene (reference sequence) lists LGHDT and YNNKEL. From the cysteine up to the phenylalanine, the CDR3 has a length of 14 residues. The entry retains the CDR3 DNA only, 42 bases that are in frame from base 1. V loses 0 bases, J loses 7 bases, and the germline ends lie 12 bases apart. These records were also assigned to another study, of T cells in Graves' hyperthyroidism and ophthalmopathy. As that second study puts it: Stable Graves' hyperthyroidism was defined as the absence of progression to ophthalmopathy over 18 months of follow-up. The hyperthyroidism patients were between 18 and 65 years old and newly diagnosed, with a disease duration of less than 2 months. The study excluded patients with uncontrolled infections, other autoimmune diseases, pregnancy or lactation. Diagnoses were established on the basis of clinical symptoms, serum thyroxine and TRAb, thyroid ultrasound, and orbital computed tomography. The TCR CDR3 was subjected to a first round of RT-PCR using the HTBI primer set and the Qiagen OneStep RT-PCR kit. Most expanded thyroid clonotypes (frequency above 0.001) were also detected in blood, suggesting blood repertoires may reflect thyroid immune responses. In cross-validation, a model built on a 13 V-J signature told ophthalmopathy apart from stable hyperthyroidism with approximately 91% sensitivity and roughly 82% specificity, and in testing the same model reached 80%/75%. In validation, progression to ophthalmopathy was predicted by the model with more than 65% sensitivity and roughly 72% specificity, a median of approximately 6.5 months before onset. To identify TCR V-J signatures that set the groups apart, the researchers used a discovery cohort of about a hundred patients, made up of approximately 43 with Graves' ophthalmopathy and around 58 with stable Graves' hyperthyroidism. An independent validation cohort of around 19 hyperthyroidism patients and roughly 16 patients who later progressed to ophthalmopathy tested prospective prediction of ophthalmopathy. The approximately 100 discovery patients were randomly split 7:3 into training and test sets. Thyroid tissue and blood T-cell repertoires from roughly 6 Graves' hyperthyroidism patients were also compared in the study. Once sampling was done, hyperthyroidism patients were given methimazole at a starting dose of 30 mg daily, whereas ophthalmopathy patients were given high-dose intravenous methylprednisolone. Libraries were constructed in a second round of multiplex PCR, after which size selection and purification were carried out. Sequencing of the libraries was done on an Illumina HiSeq2000 using paired-end 100 bp reads. SOAPnuke was used to process the raw data, with reads discarded if the reads contained adapters or uncalled bases, had a mean Phred below 15, or lacked an exact constant-primer or identifier match. COPE v1.2.5 was used to merge the high-quality paired reads, and each unique nucleotide sequence was defined as a clonotype. Clonotypes were aligned to IMGT TRBV, TRBD and TRBJ reference segments using MiTCR v1.1. Analysis was restricted to V-J combinations with a frequency above 0.0001, which covered just over 98% of repertoires. The TCS score was defined as F50 (clonal expansion) divided by E x V (chaos), with BLOSUM62-based TCRdist calculated between CDR3 peptides within each V-J. Welch's t-statistics and random forest reduced fewer than 550 V-J features to 10 to 15, which were used in a naive Bayes classifier (R e1071). Sample size was not statistically predetermined, and investigators were not blinded to group allocation. TCR Vbeta CDR3 sequencing of some 140 peripheral blood samples (about 45 ophthalmopathy, 75 to 80 hyperthyroidism and roughly 17 progressor patients) is reported in the paper.

This sample comprised peripheral blood mononuclear cells (PBMCs), obtained at new diagnosis, from a patient treated with antithyroid drugs. Rearrangement joined TRBV3-1 to TRBJ1-1, with a tentative D gene TRBD1 over 6 matching bases. This TCR derives from a woman aged 40-65 years with Graves disease. Donor details come from another sample of the same person, matched by shared clones. The encoded CDR3 is CASSQDGRGGEAFF. The bases read TGTGCCAGCAGCCAAGATGGGAGGGGGGGTGAAGCTTTCTTT.